This T cell receptor (beta chain) is from a study of Graves' ophthalmopathy and Graves' hyperthyroidism. Study outcomes and limitations: Discrimination between ophthalmopathy and stable hyperthyroidism by a 13-signature model showed roughly 88% sensitivity and 65% to 84% specificity.

The study amplified TCR beta CDR3 regions using RNA transcripts. The workflow started with a first-round RT-PCR run with HTBI primers and then moved on to a second-round multiplex PCR. One entry per CDR3 protein, called by TCRdb with MiXCR from the multiplex PCR reads. The table records about 180,000 distinct CDR3 sequences, approximately 38% of them present only once. This clonotype appeared many times. The antigen is unknown. This CDR3 contains 15 residues. Looked up from germline, CDR1 is SNHLY and CDR2 is FYNNEI. The V segment lost 5 bases and the J segment 4 bases; nucleotides outside the gene matches: 6.

The specimen sequenced was peripheral blood. This receptor was taken from a woman aged 40-49 years with Graves' ophthalmopathy. V and J are TRBV2 and TRBJ1-5; TRBD1 agrees at 9 bases. CDR3 sequence reads: CASSFTGQGNQPQHF. The CDR3 bases are TGTGCCAGCAGTTTCACGGGACAGGGTAATCAGCCCCAGCATTTT. Complete variable domain (other parts from reference TRBV2 and TRBJ1-5): EPEVTQTPSHQVTQMGQEVILRCVPISNHLYFYWYRQILGQKVEFLVSFYNNEISEKSEIFDDQFSVERPDGSNFTLKIRSTKLEDSAMYFCASSFTGQGNQPQHFGDGTRLSIL.